The 10 T cell receptor beta chains below all came from one sample that was sequenced in a study of patients and donors after allogeneic stem cell transplantation. Each CDR3 protein is one row after TCRdb ran MiXCR on the RT-PCR reads. This table has about a million distinct CDR3 sequences, roughly 18% appearing once. Sequencing was performed on blood, either unsorted or a sorted T cell fraction (not recorded which). The receptor set was obtained from a human donor who was either an allogeneic HSCT recipient or a stem cell or donor lymphocyte infusion donor (not recorded which). It is not recorded whose cells these are; they may come from a transplant donor.

CDR3 sequence: CASSQDGTGEQETQYF. In DNA form, the CDR3 reads TGCGCCAGCAGCCAAGATGGTACAGGGGAACAAGAGACCCAGTACTTC. The J gene is TRBJ2-5, the V gene TRBV4-3; 7 bases are a match to TRBD1. The CDR3 has 16 amino acids. Germline trimming cut 0 bases from V and 2 bases from J; bases unmatched to any gene: 6. Germline V gene lookup returns CDR1 LGHNA and CDR2 YSLEER.

CDR3 sequence (DNA): TGTGCCAGCAGCTTAAAGGGGAATTTAGCCAAAAACATTCAGTACTTC. Protein: CASSLKGNLAKNIQYF. The genes are TRBV7-9 and TRBJ2-4, with a tentative D call TRBD1 (5 bases). The germline V gene encodes CDR1 SEHNR and CDR2 FQNEAQ (reference sequence). This CDR3 has 16 residues. Between the trimmed V and J ends, which lost 2 bases and 0 bases, there was a span of 11 bases.

CDR3 DNA sequence: TGTGCCAGCAGTTTAGCGCGACAGGGGGCGACGGCGGAGACCCAGTACTTC. Translating gives CASSLARQGATAETQYF. This sequence joins TRBV12-3 or TRBV12-4 and TRBJ2-5, with 10 bases lining up with TRBD1. Trimming removed 0 bases from V and 5 bases from J; junction bases left unmatched: 9. This CDR3 contains 17 residues.

The chain combines TRBV20-1 with TRBJ2-3, with 9 bases fitting TRBD2. Germline assignment: CDR1 DFQATT and CDR2 SNEGSKA (reference sequence). V was pared by 6 bases and J by 2 bases, with 6 bases of the junction left unmatched. This CDR3 has 14 amino acids. CDR3 coding DNA: TGCAGTGCGGGTGTAGCGGGGGCCACAGATACGCAGTATTTT. It specifies CSAGVAGATDTQYF.

J is TRBJ2-7 and V is TRBV5-1; a weak D match, TRBD1 (6 bases). Germline V gene data show CDR1 as SGHRS and CDR2 as YFSETQ. CDR3 length equals 14 residues. The V gene lost 7 bases and the J gene lost 2 bases, with 16 bases spanning the gap. The CDR3 is CASGPRDTAYEQYF. DNA for the CDR3: TGCGCCAGCGGCCCCCGGGACACAGCCTACGAGCAGTACTTC.

This chain joins TRBV7-9 and TRBJ1-1; D remains ambiguous. Per germline, CDR1 SEHNR and CDR2 FQNEAQ (reference sequence). Trimming pared 1 base from V and 6 bases from J, leaving 6 bases between. The CDR3 is made up of 12 amino acids. CDR3 amino acids: CASSLGSPEAFF. DNA for the CDR3: TGTGCCAGCAGCTTAGGGTCCCCTGAAGCTTTCTTT.

This clonotype came up a few times. The V gene is TRBV12-3 or TRBV12-4, the J gene TRBJ1-1, with D tentatively TRBD1 (5 bases). This CDR3 has 14 amino acids. Trimming took off 4 bases at V and 0 bases at J, with 9 bases between the two ends. The CDR3 reads CASSSTAMNTEAFF. The CDR3 nucleotides are TGTGCCAGCAGTTCGACAGCTATGAACACTGAAGCTTTCTTT.

This clonotype was counted a few times. The chain joins TRBV24-1 to TRBJ2-1, with D unresolved. This CDR3 is built from 14 residues. V was trimmed by 4 bases and J by 1 base, leaving 7 bases between them. CDR1 KGHDR and CDR2 SFDVKD come from the germline V gene. Here the CDR3 reads CATSDPTSYNEQFF. The CDR3 DNA is TGTGCCACCAGTGACCCGACTTCCTACAATGAGCAGTTCTTC.

This chain uses TRBV4-3 with TRBJ2-3, with 11 bases lining up with TRBD2. The CDR3 sequence is 17 residues long. V lost 1 base, J lost 4 bases, and 7 bases stayed unmatched. Germline assignment: CDR1 LGHNA and CDR2 YSLEER. The CDR3, as DNA: TGCGCCAGCAGCCAAGGTCCTAGCGGGGGGTTACCAGATACGCAGTATTTT. Translating it yields CASSQGPSGGLPDTQYF.

This clonotype showed up just a few times. The V gene is TRBV29-1, the J gene TRBJ2-1; TRBD2 agrees at 13 bases. The junction had 4 bases not matched to a gene; V was cut back by 6 bases and J by 2 bases. Per the germline V gene, CDR1 is SQVTM and CDR2 is ANQGSEA. This CDR3 has 15 residues. CDR3 region: CSVGLAGVAYNEQFF. Here the CDR3 DNA reads TGCAGCGTAGGACTAGCGGGAGTGGCCTACAATGAGCAGTTCTTC.